The 19 T cell receptor beta chains given below trace back to one sample, sequenced in a study of T cell repertoires in cytomegalovirus infection. TCRdb ran MiXCR on the reads and lists one entry per CDR3 protein. The sample consists of hundreds of thousands of distinct CDR3 sequences, around 18% of them appearing once. Sequences were obtained from PBMCs. The source is a human donor in good health (CMV status not recorded). Some clones in this sample may be carry-over from other donors' samples.

This clonotype was observed a few times. The genes are TRBV12-3 or TRBV12-4 and TRBJ1-6; TRBD1 is a possible D gene (5 bases). This CDR3 is built from 14 residues. Trimming stripped 6 bases from V and 6 bases from J, with 12 bases between. The chain's CDR3 is CASRAWRGNSPLHF. The CDR3 nucleotides are TGTGCCAGCAGGGCTTGGAGGGGTAATTCACCCCTCCACTTT.

This clonotype was recorded at least ten times. The chain employs TRBV5-6 and TRBJ2-6; the D is unclear. The CDR3 sequence is 15 residues long. The germline CDR1 and CDR2 sequences are SGHDT and YYEEEE. V was clipped by 4 bases and J by 1 base, with 9 bases between them. CDR3 residues: CASSPLGSGANVLTF. In DNA, the CDR3 is TGTGCCAGCAGCCCTTTAGGGTCTGGGGCCAACGTCCTGACTTTC.

Of note for this clonotype: Possible read error: a much larger clone is one base away. The J gene is TRBJ2-1, the V gene TRBV7-6, with 11 bases identical to TRBD2. CDR3 length equals 16 residues. Germline values: CDR1 SGHVS, CDR2 FNYEAQ. CDR3: CASRPLAGATYKEQFF. The CDR3 bases are TGTGCCAGCAGGCCACTAGCGGGGGCTACCTACAAAGAGCAGTTCTTC.

The rearrangement joins TRBV20-1 to TRBJ2-7, with no clear D. V was clipped by 6 bases and J by 0 bases, with 12 bases between them. CDR1 is DFQATT and CDR2 is SNEGSKA in the germline V gene (reference sequence). The CDR3 has 13 residues. This CDR3 reads CSASLGPSYEQYF. The CDR3, as DNA: TGCAGTGCCAGCTTAGGGCCCTCCTACGAGCAGTACTTC.

This clonotype was picked up many times. The V call is TRBV7-2, the J call TRBJ2-1, with 11 positions matching TRBD2. CDR3 length equals 15 residues. Germline CDR1 SGHTA, CDR2 FQGNSA. The V and J ends lost 6 bases and 7 bases, in that order; junction bases with no gene match: 8. This chain's CDR3 is CASSKTSGTENEQFF. In DNA form, the CDR3 reads TGTGCCAGCAGTAAGACTAGCGGGACTGAAAATGAGCAGTTCTTC.

This chain uses TRBV2 with TRBJ2-3, with D perhaps matching TRBD2 (6 bases). Trimming left V 7 bases short and J 5 bases short, with 13 bases between. This CDR3 has 13 amino acids. Germline V lookup: CDR1 SNHLY, CDR2 FYNNEI. The CDR3 region is CASILLREDTQYF. The CDR3 nucleotides read TGTGCCAGCATTCTCTTGCGGGAAGATACGCAGTATTTT.

The table lists this clonotype with many counts. The J gene is TRBJ2-5, the V gene TRBV7-2; perhaps TRBD2 as D (6 bases). The CDR3 spans 14 residues. Trimming removed 3 bases at V and 2 bases at J, with 10 bases between. Germline CDR1 SGHTA, CDR2 FQGNSA. Here the CDR3 reads CASSLYGLQETQYF. CDR3 coding DNA: TGTGCCAGCAGCTTGTACGGACTACAAGAGACCCAGTACTTC.

This rearrangement joins TRBV18 to TRBJ1-2, with D unresolved. The CDR3 consists of 15 residues. With 1 base removed from V and 4 bases from J, the gap between germline ends came to 13 bases. Germline V gene data show CDR1 as KGHSH and CDR2 as LQKENI. The CDR3 here is CASSPREYSLYGYTF. The CDR3 DNA reads as TGTGCCAGCTCACCACGGGAATACAGTCTCTATGGCTACACCTTC. Based on the CDR3 plus reference TRBV18 and TRBJ1-2, the full variable domain is NAGVMQNPRHLVRRRGQEARLRCSPMKGHSHVYWYRQLPEEGLKFMVYLQKENIIDESGMPKERFSAEFPKEGPSILRIQQVVRGDSAAYFCASSPREYSLYGYTFGSGTRLTVV.

At least ten counts were recorded for this clonotype. The rearrangement joins TRBV7-2 to TRBJ2-2, with 10 nucleotides matching TRBD1. Germline CDR1 is SGHTA and CDR2 is FQGNSA. This CDR3 region has 16 residues. V lost 4 bases to trimming and J lost 5 bases; unmatched junction nucleotides: 7. The CDR3 DNA is TGTGCCAGCAGCTCGGGGGGGACAGGGGAAACCGGGGAGCTGTTTTTT. Its translation is CASSSGGTGETGELFF.

This clonotype appeared a few times. It may be a read error: a sequence one base away is much more abundant. J is TRBJ2-7 and V is TRBV20-1; D perhaps matches TRBD2 (6 bases). The germline CDR1 and CDR2 sequences are DFQATT and SNEGSKA (reference sequence). Trimming stripped 3 bases from V and 2 bases from J, with 8 bases between. The CDR3 consists of 12 residues. The CDR3 nucleotides are TGCAGTGCTAGCGGGAGCACCTACGAGCAGTACTTC. Translated, it gives CSASGSTYEQYF.

This clonotype was counted between two and nine times. This sequence joins TRBV6-5 and TRBJ1-5; D is uncertain. The CDR3 has 14 amino acids. Between the trimmed V and J ends, which lost 4 bases and 0 bases, there was a span of 7 bases. Per germline, CDR1 MNHEY and CDR2 SVGAGI. CDR3 loop: CASSSSYSNQPQHF. CDR3 bases: TGTGCCAGCAGTTCCTCATATAGCAATCAGCCCCAGCATTTT.

This clonotype has a count of ten or more. DNA of the CDR3: TGTGCCAGCAGCGACGGTTTGCAGCCCCAGCATTTT. Residues: CASSDGLQPQHF. The gene calls are TRBV12-3 or TRBV12-4 and TRBJ1-5; D is unclear. The CDR3 spans 12 residues. Trimming removed 6 bases at V and 7 bases at J, with 10 bases between.

The rearrangement uses TRBV6-4 and TRBJ1-2; 7 nucleotides match TRBD1. V was pared by 2 bases and J by 7 bases, with 7 bases of the junction left unmatched. The CDR3 has 14 amino acids. The germline CDR1 and CDR2 sequences are MRHNA and SNTAGT. CDR3: CASSDLDRVGGYTF. The CDR3 DNA is TGTGCCAGCAGTGACCTAGACAGGGTTGGTGGCTACACCTTC.

This clonotype was detected a few times. The V and J genes are TRBV5-4 and TRBJ2-1; 13 bases are shared with TRBD2. Germline trimming cut 1 base from V and 8 bases from J; bases unmatched to any gene: 3. Germline V gene lookup returns CDR1 SGHNT and CDR2 YYREEE (reference sequence). The CDR3 sequence is 15 residues long. The CDR3 loop is CASSLRTSGGDEQFF. In DNA form, the CDR3 reads TGTGCCAGCAGCTTGCGGACTAGCGGGGGTGATGAGCAGTTCTTC.

This clonotype was seen many times. The chain links TRBV7-9 to TRBJ2-3; perhaps TRBD2 as D (5 bases). Germline assignment: CDR1 SEHNR and CDR2 FQNEAQ (reference sequence). Trimming stripped 5 bases from V and 0 bases from J, with 18 bases between. CDR3 size: 17 residues. The CDR3 sequence: CASSLRTHSISTDTQYF. Written as DNA, the CDR3 is TGTGCCAGCAGCCTGAGGACTCATTCCATTAGCACAGATACGCAGTATTTT. The full variable domain, its missing parts supplied by reference TRBV7-9 and TRBJ2-3, is DTGVSQNPRHKITKRGQNVTFRCDPISEHNRLYWYRQTLGQGPEFLTYFQNEAQLEKSRLLSDRFSAERPKGSFSTLEIQRTEQGDSAMYLCASSLRTHSISTDTQYFGPGTRLTVL.

This clonotype was detected only a few times. The chain is built from TRBV27 and TRBJ2-2, with D uncertain. Per germline, CDR1 MNHEY and CDR2 SMNVEV (reference sequence). The CDR3 has 14 amino acids. V lost 5 bases and J lost 4, with 11 bases in between. The CDR3 DNA sequence: TGTGCCAGCAGTCCCAACCGACCCACCGGGGAGCTGTTTTTT. Its protein product is CASSPNRPTGELFF.

This clonotype has more than one count but fewer than ten. The rearrangement joins TRBV20-1 to TRBJ2-7; tentatively, D is TRBD2 (7 bases). This CDR3 has 12 amino acids. V was trimmed by 3 bases and J by 2 bases, leaving 8 bases between them. The germline V gene has CDR1 DFQATT and CDR2 SNEGSKA (reference sequence). In DNA form, the CDR3 reads TGCAGTGCTAGGGGGGGGCCCTACGAGCAGTACTTC. The encoded protein is CSARGGPYEQYF.

This clonotype came up many times. The chain links TRBV5-4 to TRBJ2-7, with TRBD1 as a possible D gene (5 bases). The CDR3 spans 13 residues. Germline loops: CDR1 SGHNT, CDR2 YYREEE (reference sequence). V shed 4 bases and J shed 4 bases, with 12 bases lying between them. CDR3 amino acids: CASSQGGGYEQYF. The CDR3 DNA follows: TGTGCCAGCAGCCAGGGTGGCGGATACGAGCAGTACTTC.

This clonotype was counted only a few times. The CDR3 region has the DNA TGCAGTGCTAGCGGACAGTACGAGCAGTACTTC. It yields the protein CSASGQYEQYF. The chain uses TRBV20-1 and TRBJ2-7, with D maybe TRBD1 (6 bases). Trimming took 3 bases from V and 4 from J, leaving 7 bases between them. Germline V gene data show CDR1 as DFQATT and CDR2 as SNEGSKA (reference sequence). The CDR3 loop spans 11 amino acids.